A single sample is the source of the 6 T cell receptor beta chains below, sequenced in a study of control samples from healthy donors and cancer patients (dated by TCRdb to 2020 to 2022). The library was prepared using the immunoSEQ multiplex PCR assay. The clones in this table, taken by TCRdb from immuneACCESS, are in-frame only. Not every clone is retained; where verified, under half of the shortfall comes from an unresolved V gene, and the cause of the rest is unknown. Recorded for this sample are 95,000 to 100,000 clones; approximately 82% of them occurred a single time. About 2% of the sample is held by the ten biggest clonotypes. Sequenced sample: blood. These receptors were obtained from a man aged 55 to 70 in good health.

This rearrangement joins TRBV6-4 to TRBJ2-2; 9 positions match TRBD2. The CDR3 totals 17 residues. V dropped 5 bases and J dropped 0; count of bases not matched to a gene: 7. Germline CDR1 MRHNA, CDR2 SNTAGT. CDR3 sequence reads: CASSPGSGGANTGELFF. The CDR3 DNA reads as TGTGCCAGCAGTCCCGGTAGCGGGGGCGCGAACACCGGGGAGCTGTTTTTT.

The chain is built from TRBV5-6 and TRBJ1-2; 8 bases line up with TRBD1. Germline V lookup: CDR1 SGHDT, CDR2 YYEEEE. The CDR3 has 13 amino acids. V trimming: 4 bases; J trimming: 4 bases; junction bases outside the gene matches: 3. The DNA for the CDR3 is TGTGCCAGCAGCGTTGACAGGGGCTATGGCTACACCTTC. Residues: CASSVDRGYGYTF.

A remark on this clone: At one of its ends the junction is not consistent with the germline gene, which may arise from a read error. This sequence joins TRBV5-1 and TRBJ2-5, with D perhaps assigned TRBD1 or TRBD2 (7 bases each). Germline V gene sequence: CDR1 SGHRS, CDR2 YFSETQ. The CDR3 is 15 amino acids. The CDR3 region has the DNA TGCGCCCGCAGCGTGGGCCAGGGGGGGCTCAGGGCCCAGTACTTC. Encoded protein: CARSVGQGGLRAQYF.

The CDR3 DNA reads TGTGCCAGCAGCCAAAGCGACGGTCCAGGTTACGAGCAGTACTTC. Amino acids: CASSQSDGPGYEQYF. This chain connects TRBV3-1 (or the pseudogene TRBV3-2) to TRBJ2-7, with no clear D. With 2 bases removed from V and 4 bases from J, the gap between germline ends came to 15 bases. Germline V gene sequence: CDR1 LGHDT, CDR2 YNNKEL (reference sequence). CDR3 size: 15 residues.

This sequence joins TRBV6-1 and TRBJ2-5; 10 bases match TRBD1. Germline CDR1 MNHNS, CDR2 SASEGT. CDR3 size: 14 residues. With V trimmed by 1 base and J by 5 bases, 1 base remained unmatched. As DNA, the CDR3 is TGTGCCAGCAGTGAAGGGACAGGGGGGGAGACCCAGTACTTC. It encodes CASSEGTGGETQYF.

The rearrangement links TRBV6-6 to TRBJ1-5; D may be TRBD1 (5 bases). CDR1 MNHNY and CDR2 SVGAGI come from the germline V gene (reference sequence). The CDR3 length is 15 residues. V shed 6 bases and J shed 0 bases, with 12 bases lying between them. Written as DNA, the CDR3 is TGTGCCAGCAGCCCCCAGGGTAATAGCAATCAGCCCCAGCATTTT. Protein sequence: CASSPQGNSNQPQHF.